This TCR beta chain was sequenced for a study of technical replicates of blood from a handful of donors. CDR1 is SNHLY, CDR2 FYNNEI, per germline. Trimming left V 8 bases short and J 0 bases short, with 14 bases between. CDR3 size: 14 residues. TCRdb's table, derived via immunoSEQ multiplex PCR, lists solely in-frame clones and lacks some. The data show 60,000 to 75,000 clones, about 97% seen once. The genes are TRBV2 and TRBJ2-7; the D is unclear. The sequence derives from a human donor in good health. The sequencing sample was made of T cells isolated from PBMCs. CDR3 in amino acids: CASAPLHSSYEQYF. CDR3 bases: TGTGCCAGCGCCCCCCTTCACAGCTCCTACGAGCAGTACTTC.